This T cell receptor beta chain was captured in a study of T cells in Graves' hyperthyroidism and ophthalmopathy. Study-wide results and caveats: Within blood appeared most thyroid clonotypes that had expanded above 0.001.

Trimming took 1 base from V and 6 from J, leaving 11 bases between them. The CDR3 sequence is 14 residues long. Germline V gives CDR1 SGHDT, CDR2 YYEEEE. The hyperthyroidism patients had all been newly diagnosed, and their disease duration was under 2 months. Their ages ranged from 18 to 65 years. Amplification of TCR beta CDR3 regions was performed using RNA transcripts as template. The study used the HTBI primer set for a first-round RT-PCR of the TCR CDR3. One entry per CDR3 protein, called by TCRdb with MiXCR from the multiplex PCR reads. The table lists approximately 430,000 distinct CDR3 sequences, more than 15% of them singletons, with 7.5% to 9% in the top ten. There are many counts of this clonotype. Its antigen is undetermined.

Sequencing was carried out using blood. This chain uses TRBV5-6 with TRBJ1-3; no reliable D call. The TCR comes from a woman between 18 and 29 years old with Graves' hyperthyroidism. CDR3 protein: CASSLSPQANTIYF. The DNA for the CDR3 is TGTGCCAGCAGCTTGTCACCCCAGGCAAACACCATATATTTT.